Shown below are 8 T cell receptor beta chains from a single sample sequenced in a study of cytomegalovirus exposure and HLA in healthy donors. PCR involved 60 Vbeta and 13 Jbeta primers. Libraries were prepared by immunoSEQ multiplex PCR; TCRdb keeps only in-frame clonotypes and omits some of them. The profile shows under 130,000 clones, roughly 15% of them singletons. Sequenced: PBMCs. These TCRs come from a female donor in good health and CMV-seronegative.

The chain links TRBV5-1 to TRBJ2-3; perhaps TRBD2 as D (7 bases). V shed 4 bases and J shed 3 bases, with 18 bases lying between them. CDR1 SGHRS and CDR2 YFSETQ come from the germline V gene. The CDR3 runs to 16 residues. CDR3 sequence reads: CASSPPKQGGTDTQYF. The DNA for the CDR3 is TGCGCCAGCAGCCCCCCCAAACAGGGAGGGACAGATACGCAGTATTTT.

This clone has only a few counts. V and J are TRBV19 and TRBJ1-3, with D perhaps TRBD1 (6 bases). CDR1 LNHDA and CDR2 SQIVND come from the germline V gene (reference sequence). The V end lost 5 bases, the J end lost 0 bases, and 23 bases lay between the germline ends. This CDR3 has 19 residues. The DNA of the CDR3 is TGTGCCAGTAGTTGGGAAGGACAGCCCATAGTTGGCTCTGGAAACACCATATATTTT. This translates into CASSWEGQPIVGSGNTIYF.

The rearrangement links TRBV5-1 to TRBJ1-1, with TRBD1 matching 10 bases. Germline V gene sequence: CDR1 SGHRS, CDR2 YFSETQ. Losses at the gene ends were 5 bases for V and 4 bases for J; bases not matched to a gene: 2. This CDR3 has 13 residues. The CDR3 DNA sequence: TGCGCCAGCAGGCGGACAGGGGGCACTGAAGCTTTCTTT. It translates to CASRRTGGTEAFF.

CDR3 sequence reads: CSVRTPRVGTEAFF. CDR3 sequence (DNA): TGCAGCGTTCGAACCCCCAGGGTCGGGACTGAAGCTTTCTTT. The chain combines TRBV29-1 with TRBJ1-1; TRBD1 might be the D (5 bases). The germline CDR1 and CDR2 sequences are SQVTM and ANQGSEA. The V end lost 5 bases, the J end lost 5 bases, and 18 bases lay between the germline ends. CDR3 length: 14 residues.

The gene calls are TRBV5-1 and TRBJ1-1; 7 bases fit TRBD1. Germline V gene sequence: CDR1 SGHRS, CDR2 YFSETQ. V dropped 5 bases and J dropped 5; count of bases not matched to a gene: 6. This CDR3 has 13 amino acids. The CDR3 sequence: CASSSPGGTEAFF. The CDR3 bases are TGCGCCAGCAGTTCCCCAGGGGGGACTGAAGCTTTCTTT.

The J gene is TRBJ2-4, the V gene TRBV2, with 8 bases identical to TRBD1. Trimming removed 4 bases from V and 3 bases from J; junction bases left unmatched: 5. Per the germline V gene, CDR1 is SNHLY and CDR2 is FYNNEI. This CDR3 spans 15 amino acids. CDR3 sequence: CASSGAGGSKNIQYF. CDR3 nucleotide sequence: TGTGCCAGCAGTGGGGCAGGGGGCAGCAAAAACATTCAGTACTTC. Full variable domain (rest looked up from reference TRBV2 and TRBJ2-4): EPEVTQTPSHQVTQMGQEVILRCVPISNHLYFYWYRQILGQKVEFLVSFYNNEISEKSEIFDDQFSVERPDGSNFTLKIRSTKLEDSAMYFCASSGAGGSKNIQYFGAGTRLSVL.

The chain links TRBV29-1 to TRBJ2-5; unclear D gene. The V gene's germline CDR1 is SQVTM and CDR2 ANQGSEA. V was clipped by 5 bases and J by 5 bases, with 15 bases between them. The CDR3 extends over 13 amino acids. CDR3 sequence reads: CSVTPRLQETQYF. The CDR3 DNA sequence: TGCAGCGTTACCCCCCGCCTCCAGGAGACCCAGTACTTC.

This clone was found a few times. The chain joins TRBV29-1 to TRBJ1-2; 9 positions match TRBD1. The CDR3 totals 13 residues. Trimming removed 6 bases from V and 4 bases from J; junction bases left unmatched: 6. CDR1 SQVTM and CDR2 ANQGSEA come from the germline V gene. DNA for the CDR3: TGCAGCGTGCCAACAGGGGGCTCCTATGGCTACACCTTC. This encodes CSVPTGGSYGYTF. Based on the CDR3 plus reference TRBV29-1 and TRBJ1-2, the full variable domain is SAVISQKPSRDICQRGTSLTIQCQVDSQVTMMFWYRQQPGQSLTLIATANQGSEATYESGFVIDKFPISRPNLTFSTLTVSNMSPEDSSIYLCSVPTGGSYGYTFGSGTRLTVV.